Each of the 13 T cell receptor beta chains below was sequenced from the same sample in a study of glioma-infiltrating T cells. The iRepertoire nested amplicon-rescue multiplex PCR amplified TCR alpha and beta CDR3s from RNA. TCRdb itself ran the multiplex PCR reads through MiXCR, one entry per CDR3 protein. There are 150,000 to 200,000 distinct CDR3 sequences in the sample; 25% to 35% occur only once, and over 20% lies in the top ten. Input material: glioma tissue, nonneoplastic brain tissue, or PBMCs (not recorded which). The receptors were gathered from a human donor with low-grade glioma or glioblastoma, undergoing nonglioma brain surgery, or in good health (not recorded which).

This clonotype was seen many times. The rearrangement links TRBV28 to TRBJ2-1; 11 bases fit TRBD2. Germline V gives CDR1 MDHEN, CDR2 SYDVKM. The CDR3 sequence is 17 residues long. Trimming at V came to 7 bases and at J to 11 bases, leaving 19 bases not matched to a gene. CDR3 loop: CASTPGLAAPYSSKQFF. As DNA, the CDR3 is TGTGCCAGCACGCCGGGACTAGCGGCCCCATACTCTTCCAAGCAGTTCTTC.

A word on this clonotype: A much larger clone differs by one base, so this may be a read error. The chain combines TRBV20-1 with TRBJ1-2, with no clear D. The CDR3 has 13 amino acids. Germline V gene lookup returns CDR1 DFQATT and CDR2 SNEGSKA (reference sequence). Trimming removed 0 bases from V and 10 bases from J, with 15 bases in between. The CDR3 here is CSARDVDLGVYTF. CDR3 DNA sequence: TGCAGTGCTAGAGACGTAGATCTGGGAGTCTACACCTTC.

This clonotype was detected ten times or more. The DNA for the CDR3 is TGCGCCAGCAGCCAAGGGGGCAGGGACCAGCCCCAGCATTTT. It is translated as CASSQGGRDQPQHF. The J gene is TRBJ1-5, the V gene TRBV4-3, with D perhaps matching TRBD1 (5 bases). V was pared by 1 base and J by 7 bases, with 11 bases between. This CDR3 spans 14 amino acids. Germline CDR1 is LGHNA and CDR2 is YSLEER.

This clonotype was recorded many times. The rearrangement links TRBV7-6 to TRBJ2-7; D may be TRBD2 (6 bases). The ends were cut back, 1 base at V and 6 bases at J, with 16 bases in the middle. The CDR3 has 15 amino acids. CDR1 is SGHVS and CDR2 is FNYEAQ in the germline V gene. The CDR3 spells CASSLDGPPGVEQYF. Written as DNA, the CDR3 is TGTGCCAGCAGCTTAGACGGTCCCCCGGGGGTCGAGCAGTACTTC.

The sample holds a few counts of this clonotype. A much larger clone sits a single nucleotide away, making a read error possible. J is TRBJ2-5 and V is TRBV3-1, with D perhaps TRBD1 or TRBD2 (5 bases each). The V gene's germline CDR1 is LGHDT and CDR2 YNNKEL (reference sequence). CDR3 length: 14 amino acids. The V and J ends lost 6 bases and 2 bases respectively, with 13 bases between them. The CDR3 loop reads CASRPRDAQETQYF. CDR3 bases: TGTGCCAGCAGACCCCGGGACGCACAAGAGACCCAGTACTTC.

A few counts support this clonotype. The chain employs TRBV30 and TRBJ1-1, with D uncertain. The CDR3 is made up of 12 amino acids. The germline gives CDR1 GTSNPN, CDR2 SVGIG (reference sequence). V was clipped by 1 base and J by 7 bases, with 10 bases between them. This CDR3 is CAWSGLIGEAFF. The DNA of the CDR3 is TGTGCCTGGAGTGGCTTAATTGGTGAAGCTTTCTTT.

Note on this clonotype: Just one base apart from a much larger clone, this may be a read error. The rearrangement joins TRBV5-4 to TRBJ2-3; D not resolved. V gave up 2 bases and J gave up 2 bases, with 15 bases separating them. The CDR3 is made up of 16 amino acids. The germline V gene encodes CDR1 SGHNT and CDR2 YYREEE (reference sequence). As DNA, the CDR3 is TGTGCCAGCAGCTTCACGCGAAGCGTTATCACAGATACGCAGTATTTT. Its protein product is CASSFTRSVITDTQYF.

In this sample, this clonotype turned up many times. The chain recombines TRBV6-1 with TRBJ2-7, with 7 nucleotides matching TRBD1. CDR1 MNHNS and CDR2 SASEGT come from the germline V gene. There are 14 residues in the CDR3. Trimming cost V 6 bases and J 0 bases; bases outside gene matches: 5. In DNA form, the CDR3 reads TGTGCCAGCAGACCGGGACAGAGCTCCTACGAGCAGTACTTC. Its protein product is CASRPGQSSYEQYF.

The V gene is TRBV5-1, the J gene TRBJ2-2, with TRBD1 matching 8 bases. The CDR3 consists of 15 residues. V trimming: 4 bases; J trimming: 5 bases; junction bases outside the gene matches: 7. CDR1 is SGHRS, CDR2 YFSETQ, per germline. The CDR3 loop reads CASSRQGARTGELFF. As DNA, the CDR3 is TGCGCCAGCAGCAGGCAGGGGGCGCGGACCGGGGAGCTGTTTTTT.

In its sample, this clonotype was seen many times. The chain recombines TRBV29-1 with TRBJ2-7; D is possibly TRBD2 (6 bases). The CDR3 loop spans 13 amino acids. Trimming removed 3 bases from V and 3 bases from J, with 12 bases in between. Germline V gene sequence: CDR1 SQVTM, CDR2 ANQGSEA. The CDR3 protein is CSVEWQGGYEQYF. The CDR3 nucleotides read TGCAGCGTTGAGTGGCAGGGAGGCTACGAGCAGTACTTC.

This clonotype turned up a few times. The chain carries TRBV7-2 and TRBJ1-2; 10 nucleotides agree with TRBD1. Losses at the gene ends were 9 bases for V and 7 bases for J; bases not matched to a gene: 11. The CDR3 runs 14 residues. Germline V CDR1 and CDR2: SGHTA, FQGNSA. Here the CDR3 DNA reads TGTGCCAGACCAGCGACAGGGGGCGCGGGTGGCTACACCTTC. As protein: CARPATGGAGGYTF.

In its sample, this clonotype was seen many times. The rearrangement links TRBV20-1 to TRBJ1-1, with D hard to call. The CDR3 is made up of 12 amino acids. V lost 6 bases and J 1 base, leaving 9 bases between the germline ends. CDR1 and CDR2 (germline): DFQATT, SNEGSKA (reference sequence). CDR3 sequence: CSASHRNTEAFF. As DNA, the CDR3 is TGCAGTGCCAGCCATAGGAACACTGAAGCTTTCTTT.

The chain recombines TRBV5-4 with TRBJ1-2, with 7 bases identical to TRBD1. V lost 4 bases, J lost 3 bases, and 9 bases stayed unmatched. CDR1 is SGHNT and CDR2 is YYREEE in the germline V gene (reference sequence). The CDR3 is 15 residues long. CDR3 in amino acids: CASSQGQALDYGYTF. CDR3 DNA: TGTGCCAGCAGCCAAGGACAGGCTTTAGACTATGGCTACACCTTC.